In this sample, the clone carrying this T cell receptor (beta chain) turned up a few times. The sample is drawn from a study of T cells after yellow fever vaccination. Background on the study: It was SMART-Seq v4 Ultra Low Input that prepared the fractions with low cell numbers.

TCRdb called the 5' RACE reads again in MiXCR, with one record for every CDR3 protein. This sample has fewer than 450,000 distinct CDR3 sequences, with roughly 8.3% found just once. CDR3 length equals 15 residues. Trimming at V came to 3 bases and at J to 10 bases, leaving 7 bases not matched to a gene. Sequencing was performed on PBMCs, taken about 49 days after the first yellow fever vaccination. This rearrangement joins TRBV12-3 or TRBV12-4 to TRBJ1-6; 9 positions agree with TRBD1. This TCR was recovered from a man between 18 and 29 years old who received the YFV17D yellow fever vaccine. CDR3 DNA sequence: TGTGCCAGCAGTTTGGCGGGACAGGGCGGATCACCCCTCCACTTT. The encoded protein is CASSLAGQGGSPLHF.